This TCR beta chain was identified in a study of T-cell memory formation after mild COVID-19. At the level of the study: Across donors, TCR clusters were largely donor specific.

Findings and caveats of the study: Researchers could not confirm that second-wave clones peaking on day 37 targeted SARS-CoV-2.

The sample holds a few counts of this clonotype. Its cognate antigen is unknown. A 5'RACE reaction primed in the constant segment made cDNA libraries of TCR alpha and TCR beta, and these carried sample barcodes and UMIs. TCRdb re-called the 5' RACE reads with MiXCR, one entry per CDR3 protein. The sample yields under 650,000 distinct CDR3 sequences, roughly 18% seen once. The trim removed 6 bases at V and 5 bases at J, leaving 11 bases unmatched. Looked up from germline, CDR1 is KGHDR and CDR2 is SFDVKD. CDR3 size: 16 residues. The sequenced material came from PBMCs or a T cell subset sorted from them (not recorded which). The TCR comes from an adult woman who had mild COVID-19 (a few samples of this study predate the infection). Cell type and time point are not known. V is TRBV24-1 and J is TRBJ2-1; TRBD1 aligns across 8 bases. The CDR3 DNA reads TGTGCCACCAGTAAAGGGGACAGGAGATCGAACAATGAGCAGTTCTTC. Translation: CATSKGDRRSNNEQFF.